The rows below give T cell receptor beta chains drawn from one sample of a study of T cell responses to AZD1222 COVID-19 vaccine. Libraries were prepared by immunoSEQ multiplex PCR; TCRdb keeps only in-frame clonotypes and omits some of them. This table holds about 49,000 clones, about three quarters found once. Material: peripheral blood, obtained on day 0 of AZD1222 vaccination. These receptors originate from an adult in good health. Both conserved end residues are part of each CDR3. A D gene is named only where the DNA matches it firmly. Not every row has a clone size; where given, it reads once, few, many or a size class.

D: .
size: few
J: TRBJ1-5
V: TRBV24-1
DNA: TGTGCCACCAGTGACCGGTTTGGGGGACCCCAGCATTTT
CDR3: CATSDRFGGPQHF

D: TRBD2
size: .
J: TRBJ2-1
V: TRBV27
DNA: TGTGCCAGCAGTTCCGGCTGGGGGGCGAGCGGGGGGGATGAGCAGTTCTTC
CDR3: CASSSGWGASGGDEQFF

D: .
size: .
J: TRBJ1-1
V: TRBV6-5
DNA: TGTGCCAGCAGTTACAACCGCCAAACGATGAACACTGAAGCTTTCTTT
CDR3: CASSYNRQTMNTEAFF

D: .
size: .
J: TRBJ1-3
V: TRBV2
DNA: TGTGCCAGCAGCGAGCTTATAGCAGGGTTACCTGGAAACACCATATATTTT
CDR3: CASSELIAGLPGNTIYF

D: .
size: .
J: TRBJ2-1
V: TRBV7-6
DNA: TGTGCCAGCAGCGCCCAGGCAAATACCTACAATGAGCAGTTCTTC
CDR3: CASSAQANTYNEQFF

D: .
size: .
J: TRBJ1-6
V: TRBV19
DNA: TGTGCCAGTAGTAGATCGAGCTCCTATAATTCACCCCTCCACTTT
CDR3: CASSRSSSYNSPLHF

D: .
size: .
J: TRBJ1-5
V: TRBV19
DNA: TGTGCCAGTAGTGCCTTGGGCAATAGCAATCAGCCCCAGCATTTT
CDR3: CASSALGNSNQPQHF

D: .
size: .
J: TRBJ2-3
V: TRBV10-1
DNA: TGCGCCAGCAGTCCGTTCAGTAGGCTGAGCACAGATACGCAGTATTTT
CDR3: CASSPFSRLSTDTQYF

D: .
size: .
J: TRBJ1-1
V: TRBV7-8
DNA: TGTGCCAGCAGCCGGCACGGACAGACTGGGACTGAAGCTTTCTTT
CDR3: CASSRHGQTGTEAFF

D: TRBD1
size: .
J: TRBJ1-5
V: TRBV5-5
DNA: TGTGCCAGCAGTCGACAGGGGAGCGGTCAGCCCCAGCATTTT
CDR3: CASSRQGSGQPQHF

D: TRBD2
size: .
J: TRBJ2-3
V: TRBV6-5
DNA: TGTGCCAGCAGTCGCTCCTCACTAGCGGATACGCAGTATTTT
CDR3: CASSRSSLADTQYF

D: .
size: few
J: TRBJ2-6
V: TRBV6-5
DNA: TGTGCCAGCAAGGACAGTTACTCTGGGGCCAACGTCCTGACTTTC
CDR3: CASKDSYSGANVLTF

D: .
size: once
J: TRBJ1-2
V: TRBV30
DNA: TGTGCCTGGAGTGATATGGCTAACTATGGCTACACCTTC
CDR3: CAWSDMANYGYTF

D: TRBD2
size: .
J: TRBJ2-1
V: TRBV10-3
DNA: TGTGCCATCAGGGGGACTAGCGGGAGTTGGAATGAGCAGTTCTTC
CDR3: CAIRGTSGSWNEQFF

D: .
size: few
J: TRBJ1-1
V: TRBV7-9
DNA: TGTGCCAGCAGCTCGATGTCAGCAGGGAACACTGAAGCTTTCTTT
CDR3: CASSSMSAGNTEAFF